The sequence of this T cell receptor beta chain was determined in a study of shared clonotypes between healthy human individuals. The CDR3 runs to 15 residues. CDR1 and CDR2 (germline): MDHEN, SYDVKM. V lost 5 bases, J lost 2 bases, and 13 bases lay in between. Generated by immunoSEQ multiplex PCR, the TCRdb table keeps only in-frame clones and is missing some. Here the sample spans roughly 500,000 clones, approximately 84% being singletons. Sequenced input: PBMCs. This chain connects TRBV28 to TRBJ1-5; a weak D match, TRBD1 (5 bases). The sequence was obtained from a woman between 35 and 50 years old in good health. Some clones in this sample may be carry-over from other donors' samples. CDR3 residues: CASSPPRRGNQPQHF. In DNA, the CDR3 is TGTGCCAGCAGTCCCCCCCGCAGGGGCAATCAGCCCCAGCATTTT.